This T cell receptor (beta chain) was retrieved from a study of CD8+CD57+ T cells in acquired aplastic anemia. Genomic DNA provided the template from which TCR beta VDJ and CDR3 profiles were obtained. TCRdb passed the reads through MiXCR, listing each CDR3 protein once. The sample yields 17,000 or so distinct CDR3 sequences, less than 45% seen once. This clonotype was counted ten times or more. Antigen specificity is unknown. Germline V lookup: CDR1 SGDLS, CDR2 YYNGEE. The germline V and J ends were trimmed by 3 bases and 5 bases, with 14 bases remaining between them. The CDR3 consists of 14 residues. Sequencing was done on patients that had shown CD8+CD57+ cell expansion by flow cytometry. General study findings and limits: Lower diversity was found in CD8+CD57+ cells than in total CD4+ and CD8+ pools in patients.

The source of this sequence is a human donor with aplastic anemia. The chain employs TRBV9 and TRBJ1-1; D is possibly TRBD1 (6 bases). The sample comprised CD8+CD57+ T cells sorted from PBMCs. The subset was: bead-enriched CD8+CD57+ effector memory T cells from SAA patients. The CDR3 region is CASSGGGRGTEAFF. CDR3 bases: TGTGCCAGCAGCGGTGGGGGGCGAGGGACTGAAGCTTTCTTT.